The 5 T cell receptor beta chains below were found in one sample sequenced in a study of CD8+ T cells in alopecia areata. Treatment given: oral pan-JAK inhibitor, 5-10 mg twice daily. Investigators isolated RNA and reverse transcribed it into cDNA to act as the sequencing template. Clones were sequenced by immunoSEQ multiplex PCR, and TCRdb holds only the in-frame ones, with some missing. Of more than 150,000 clones listed, around 60% are singletons. The source material was CD4+ T cells sorted from blood, sampled at week 4, from a patient treated with tofacitinib. The receptors were gathered from a human donor with alopecia areata.

This chain joins TRBV7-2 and TRBJ1-1; possibly TRBD1 for D (6 bases). The V end lost 2 bases, the J end lost 1 base, and 8 bases lay between the germline ends. CDR3 length: 14 residues. Germline V gives CDR1 SGHTA, CDR2 FQGNSA. The CDR3 DNA reads TGTGCCAGCAGCTTAAGGACAGAGAACACTGAAGCTTTCTTT. The encoded protein is CASSLRTENTEAFF.

The V call is TRBV7-2, the J call TRBJ2-7; D is undetermined. This CDR3 has 11 amino acids. CDR1 is SGHTA, CDR2 FQGNSA, per germline. V was pared by 6 bases and J by 4 bases, with 7 bases between. CDR3 protein: CASRMGYEQYF. DNA of the CDR3: TGTGCCAGCAGAATGGGGTACGAGCAGTACTTC.

V usage is TRBV25-1 and J usage is TRBJ2-7; tentatively, D is TRBD1 (6 bases). Trimming cost V 3 bases and J 11 bases, with 14 bases left between them. The V gene's germline CDR1 is MGHDK and CDR2 SYGVNS. The CDR3 contains 12 residues. The chain's CDR3 is CASSDLGTSEYF. The DNA of the CDR3 is TGTGCCAGCAGTGATCTAGGGACAAGCGAGTACTTC.

The chain uses TRBV18 and TRBJ2-2, with 7 positions matching TRBD1. Germline V gene sequence: CDR1 KGHSH, CDR2 LQKENI. The V segment lost 1 base and the J segment 2 bases; nucleotides outside the gene matches: 7. The length of the CDR3 is 17 residues. The CDR3 coding sequence is TGTGCCAGCTCACCACTATTGGGACAGAGTAACACCGGGGAGCTGTTTTTT. Amino acid sequence: CASSPLLGQSNTGELFF.

The chain is built from TRBV25-1 and TRBJ2-6; the D is unclear. The germline gives CDR1 MGHDK, CDR2 SYGVNS. The V end was cut by 4 bases, the J end by 1 base, with 14 bases between. This CDR3 is built from 17 residues. The CDR3 protein is CASSGFRRGSGANVLTF. Here the CDR3 DNA reads TGTGCCAGCAGTGGTTTCCGACGAGGTTCTGGGGCCAACGTCCTGACTTTC.